These 20 T cell receptor beta chains originate from one sample sequenced in a study of blood T cell repertoires in COVID-19. Using immunoSEQ multiplex PCR, the repertoire was profiled, and TCRdb retains in-frame clones only, with some absent. Among about 180,000 clones listed, approximately 87% were seen once. Source material: peripheral blood. The source is a woman between 65 and 79 years old with COVID-19, enrolled during active disease.

The gene calls are TRBV4-2 and TRBJ2-1; 10 bases are shared with TRBD2. V was clipped by 3 bases and J by 0 bases; unmatched bases: 17. CDR1 is LGHNA, CDR2 YNFKEQ, per germline. This CDR3 is 21 amino acids long. CDR3 residues: CASSQTRWTSGDLSSYNEQFF. CDR3 bases: TGTGCCAGCAGCCAGACCCGATGGACTAGCGGTGATCTTAGCTCCTACAATGAGCAGTTCTTC.

The chain's CDR3 is CASNLGVNTEAFF. The CDR3, as DNA: TGTGCCAGTAACCTCGGGGTGAACACTGAAGCTTTCTTT. This chain uses TRBV19 with TRBJ1-1; D gene uncertain. Germline values: CDR1 LNHDA, CDR2 SQIVND (reference sequence). V was cut by 7 bases and J by 0 bases, with 9 bases left in between. The CDR3 sequence is 13 residues long. Variable domain in full (rest from reference TRBV19 and TRBJ1-1): DGGITQSPKYLFRKEGQNVTLSCEQNLNHDAMYWYRQDPGQGLRLIYYSQIVNDFQKGDIAEGYSVSREKKESFPLTVTSAQKNPTAFYLCASNLGVNTEAFFGQGTRLTVV.

The chain employs TRBV4-2 and TRBJ2-2, with 7 positions matching TRBD2. CDR1 is LGHNA and CDR2 is YNFKEQ in the germline V gene. With V trimmed by 4 bases and J by 1 base, 3 bases remained unmatched. CDR3 size: 15 residues. The CDR3 DNA is TGTGCCAGCAGCCGTCTAGCGGAGAACACCGGGGAGCTGTTTTTT. This sequence encodes CASSRLAENTGELFF.

The chain combines TRBV6-1 with TRBJ2-5; TRBD1 matches 10 bases. V shed 3 bases and J 6 bases; nucleotides not matched to a gene: 1. Per the germline V gene, CDR1 is MNHNS and CDR2 is SASEGT. This CDR3 contains 13 residues. CDR3 DNA sequence: TGTGCCAGCAGTGAGACAGGGGGCCAGACCCAGTACTTC. Translation gives CASSETGGQTQYF.

CDR3 in DNA: TGTGCCAGCAGCGTGGGAGGCGGGCGGGAGGGGGGTGAGCAGTTCTTC. This translates into CASSVGGGREGGEQFF. The rearrangement uses TRBV9 and TRBJ2-1; 9 nucleotides line up with TRBD2. With V trimmed by 2 bases and J by 9 bases, 12 bases remained unmatched. CDR3 length: 16 residues. Germline CDR1 is SGDLS and CDR2 is YYNGEE.

The V and J genes are TRBV7-9 and TRBJ2-7; 7 nucleotides match TRBD1. Trimming took 4 bases from V and 2 from J; bases not matched to a gene: 5. Germline-derived CDR1 and CDR2 are SEHNR and FQNEAQ (reference sequence). The CDR3 has 14 amino acids. Written as DNA, the CDR3 is TGTGCCAGCAGCTCGGGACAGCTCCCCTACGAGCAGTACTTC. It specifies CASSSGQLPYEQYF.

This chain uses TRBV5-1 with TRBJ2-2, with 13 bases fitting TRBD2. This CDR3 region has 17 residues. V was pared by 4 bases and J by 6 bases, with 9 bases of the junction left unmatched. Germline V gene data show CDR1 as SGHRS and CDR2 as YFSETQ. CDR3 sequence reads: CASSTRGTSGVAGELFF. The CDR3, as DNA: TGCGCCAGCAGCACACGAGGGACTAGCGGGGTAGCCGGGGAGCTGTTTTTT.

The chain joins TRBV3-1 (or the pseudogene TRBV3-2) to TRBJ2-7; D may be TRBD2 (6 bases). CDR1 is LGHDT and CDR2 is YNNKEL in the germline V gene (reference sequence). Trimming removed 4 bases at V and 5 bases at J, with 12 bases between. CDR3 length: 13 residues. The CDR3, as DNA: TGTGCCAGCAGCCGTTCGGGGGTCGACGAGCAGTACTTC. Encoded protein: CASSRSGVDEQYF.

This clone is a singleton in its sample. V and J are TRBV12-3 or TRBV12-4 and TRBJ1-1; TRBD1 is a possible D gene (5 bases). V lost 5 bases to trimming and J lost 4 bases, with 8 bases between them. The CDR3 is 12 amino acids. The CDR3 protein is CASSRGSTEAFF. The CDR3 DNA sequence: TGTGCCAGCAGTAGGGGTAGCACTGAAGCTTTCTTT.

This clone appeared once. The V and J genes are TRBV10-3 and TRBJ2-7, with D tentatively TRBD2 (5 bases). The V gene's germline CDR1 is ENHRY and CDR2 SYGVKD. The CDR3 is made up of 15 amino acids. V gave up 2 bases and J gave up 2 bases, with 13 bases separating them. CDR3 sequence reads: CAISELTGSAYEQYF. The CDR3 DNA is TGTGCCATCAGTGAGCTAACGGGGTCTGCCTACGAGCAGTACTTC.

The chain links TRBV5-6 to TRBJ2-3; D is uncertain. The V and J ends lost 4 bases and 3 bases respectively, with 3 bases between them. The CDR3 totals 11 residues. Germline V lookup: CDR1 SGHDT, CDR2 YYEEEE. CDR3 DNA sequence: TGTGCCAGCAGCCTTACAGATACGCAGTATTTT. Translated: CASSLTDTQYF.

This chain connects TRBV5-1 to TRBJ1-1; 9 bases are shared with TRBD1. The J segment lost 6 bases and the V segment lost 7 bases, leaving 13 bases of the junction unmatched. CDR3 length equals 15 residues. The V gene's germline CDR1 is SGHRS and CDR2 YFSETQ. CDR3 residues: CASRVLGQGFAEAFF. In nucleotides, the CDR3 is TGCGCCAGCCGTGTTTTGGGACAGGGATTCGCTGAAGCTTTCTTT.

This clone was detected once. CDR3 in amino acids: CASSRAGQPQHF. The CDR3 nucleotides read TGTGCCAGCAGCCGGGCGGGTCAGCCCCAGCATTTT. The V call is TRBV5-6, the J call TRBJ1-5; D ambiguous. Germline V gene data show CDR1 as SGHDT and CDR2 as YYEEEE. The length of the CDR3 is 12 residues. Trimming shortened V by 4 bases and J by 6 bases, and 8 bases separated the two germline ends.

The chain joins TRBV4-3 to TRBJ2-7; 9 bases are a match to TRBD2. Germline V CDR1 and CDR2: LGHNA, YSLEER. With V trimmed by 0 bases and J by 6 bases, 9 bases remained unmatched. The CDR3 contains 16 residues. CDR3 sequence reads: CASSQDRAGGPGEQYF. Here the CDR3 DNA reads TGCGCCAGCAGCCAAGATCGGGCGGGAGGGCCGGGCGAGCAGTACTTC.

The chain links TRBV4-3 to TRBJ2-2, with 7 bases aligning to TRBD1. V lost 4 bases and J lost 0; bases outside the gene matches: 11. This CDR3 comprises 18 residues. Germline V gives CDR1 LGHNA, CDR2 YSLEER. The CDR3 DNA reads TGCGCCAGCAGCCCGTCCCCGGACAGGCCTACGAACACCGGGGAGCTGTTTTTT. It specifies CASSPSPDRPTNTGELFF.

In its sample, this clone was seen a few times. The rearrangement uses TRBV7-3 and TRBJ1-1, with a tentative D call TRBD1 (5 bases). V dropped 5 bases and J dropped 3 bases, with 10 bases sitting between them. The CDR3 length is 13 residues. CDR1 is SGHTA and CDR2 is FQGTGA in the germline V gene. The CDR3 region has the DNA TGTGCCAGCAGCCGGACATGGGACACTGAAGCTTTCTTT. This gives the protein CASSRTWDTEAFF.

The chain is built from TRBV2 and TRBJ2-7, with 8 positions matching TRBD2. The V and J ends lost 5 bases and 6 bases, in that order; junction bases with no gene match: 9. The length of the CDR3 is 14 residues. Germline CDR1 and CDR2: SNHLY and FYNNEI. CDR3 sequence: CASSQSGRTSEQYF. CDR3 in DNA: TGTGCCAGCAGTCAAAGCGGGAGAACCTCCGAGCAGTACTTC.

In its sample, this clone was seen once. The J gene is TRBJ1-1, the V gene TRBV18; no reliable D call. V was trimmed by 0 bases and J by 3 bases, leaving 8 bases between them. The CDR3 contains 14 residues. CDR1 and CDR2 from the germline V gene are KGHSH and LQKENI. CDR3 DNA: TGTGCCAGCTCACCACCGAGCCCGGACACTGAAGCTTTCTTT. Its protein is CASSPPSPDTEAFF.

This rearrangement joins TRBV24-1 to TRBJ1-5, with D hard to call. Germline-derived CDR1 and CDR2 are KGHDR and SFDVKD. The CDR3 extends over 12 amino acids. V gave up 4 bases and J gave up 4 bases, with 4 bases separating them. The CDR3 is CATSDQNQPQHF. CDR3 nucleotides: TGTGCCACCAGTGACCAGAATCAGCCCCAGCATTTT.

The CDR3 coding sequence is TGTGCCTGGAGTGTAGGGGACTCCTACGAGCAGTACTTC. Its protein product is CAWSVGDSYEQYF. The chain recombines TRBV30 with TRBJ2-7, with D possibly matching TRBD1 (5 bases). CDR3 length: 13 residues. V was shortened by 0 bases and J by 0 bases, with 6 bases between the two germline ends. Germline V gives CDR1 GTSNPN, CDR2 SVGIG (reference sequence).